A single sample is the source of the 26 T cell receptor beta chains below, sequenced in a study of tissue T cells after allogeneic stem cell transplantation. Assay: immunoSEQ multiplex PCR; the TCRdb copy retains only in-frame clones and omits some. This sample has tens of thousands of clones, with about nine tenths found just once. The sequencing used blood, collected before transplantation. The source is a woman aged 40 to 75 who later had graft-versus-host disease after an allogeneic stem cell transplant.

This chain's CDR3 is CASSLELAGGSNTGELFF. DNA for the CDR3: TGTGCCAGCAGCTTAGAACTAGCGGGAGGGTCAAACACCGGGGAGCTGTTTTTT. The chain has TRBV7-2 and TRBJ2-2; 13 bases fit TRBD2. J was trimmed by 2 bases and V by 1 base; bases with no gene match: 4. This CDR3 spans 18 amino acids. The germline gives CDR1 SGHTA, CDR2 FQGNSA.

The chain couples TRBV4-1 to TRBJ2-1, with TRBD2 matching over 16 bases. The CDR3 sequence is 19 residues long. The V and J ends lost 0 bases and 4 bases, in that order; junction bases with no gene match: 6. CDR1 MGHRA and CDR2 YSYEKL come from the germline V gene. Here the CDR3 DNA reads TGCGCCAGCAGCCAAGATCACGGGACTAGCGGGAGGGGGTACAATGAGCAGTTCTTC. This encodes CASSQDHGTSGRGYNEQFF.

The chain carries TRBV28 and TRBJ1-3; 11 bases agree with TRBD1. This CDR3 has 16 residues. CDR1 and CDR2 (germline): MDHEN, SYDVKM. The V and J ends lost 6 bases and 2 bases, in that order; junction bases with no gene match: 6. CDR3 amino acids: CASRTGDRGTGNTIYF. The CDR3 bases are TGTGCCAGCAGGACCGGGGACAGGGGGACTGGAAACACCATATATTTT.

The CDR3 region is CASTNSDSENSYEQYF. Written as DNA, the CDR3 is TGTGCCAGCACCAACTCCGACAGCGAAAACTCCTACGAGCAGTACTTC. The rearrangement uses TRBV9 and TRBJ2-7; TRBD1 might be the D (5 bases). Germline V gives CDR1 SGDLS, CDR2 YYNGEE. V lost 6 bases to trimming and J lost 0 bases, with 19 bases between them. This CDR3 has 16 amino acids.

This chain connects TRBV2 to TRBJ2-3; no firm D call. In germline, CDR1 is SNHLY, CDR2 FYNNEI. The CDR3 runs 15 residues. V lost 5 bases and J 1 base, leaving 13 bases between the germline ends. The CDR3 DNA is TGTGCCAGCAGTAGGCTAGGCCACGGCACAGATACGCAGTATTTT. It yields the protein CASSRLGHGTDTQYF.

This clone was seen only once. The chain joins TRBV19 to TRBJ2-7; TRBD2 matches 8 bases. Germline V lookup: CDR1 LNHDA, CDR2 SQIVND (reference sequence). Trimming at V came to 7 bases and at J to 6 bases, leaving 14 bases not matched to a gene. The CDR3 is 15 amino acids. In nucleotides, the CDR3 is TGTGCCAGTAAGCCGGCGGGAGGTTCCTCCCTCGAGCAGTACTTC. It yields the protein CASKPAGGSSLEQYF.

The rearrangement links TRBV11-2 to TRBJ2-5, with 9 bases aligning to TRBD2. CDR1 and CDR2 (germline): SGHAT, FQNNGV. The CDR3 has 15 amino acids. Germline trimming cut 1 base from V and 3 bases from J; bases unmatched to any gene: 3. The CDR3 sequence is CASSLGRGREETQYF. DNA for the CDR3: TGTGCCAGCAGCTTAGGACGCGGGAGGGAAGAGACCCAGTACTTC.

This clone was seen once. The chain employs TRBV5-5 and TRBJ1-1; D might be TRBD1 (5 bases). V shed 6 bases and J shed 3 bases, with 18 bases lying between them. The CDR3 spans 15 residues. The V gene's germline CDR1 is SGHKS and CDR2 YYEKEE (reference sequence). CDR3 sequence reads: CASTSRVTDDTEAFF. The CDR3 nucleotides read TGTGCCAGCACGTCGAGGGTGACAGATGACACTGAAGCTTTCTTT.

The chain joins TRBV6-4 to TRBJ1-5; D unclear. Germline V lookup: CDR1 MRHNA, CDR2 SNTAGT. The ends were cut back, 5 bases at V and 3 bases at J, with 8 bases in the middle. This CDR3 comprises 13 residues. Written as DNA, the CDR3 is TGTGCCAGCAGTATTGACCACAATCAGCCCCAGCATTTT. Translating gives CASSIDHNQPQHF.

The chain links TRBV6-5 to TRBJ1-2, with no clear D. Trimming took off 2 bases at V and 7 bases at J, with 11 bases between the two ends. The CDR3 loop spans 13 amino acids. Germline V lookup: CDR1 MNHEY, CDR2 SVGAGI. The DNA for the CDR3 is TGTGCCAGCAGTTACCCGAGCGCTACTGGCTACACCTTC. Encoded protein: CASSYPSATGYTF.

The CDR3 DNA reads as TGCGCCAGCAGCGAAGGGACAGGGGGTTTACAAGAGACCCAGTACTTC. Protein: CASSEGTGGLQETQYF. The genes are TRBV5-1 and TRBJ2-5; the match to TRBD1 covers 11 bases. CDR3 length: 16 amino acids. Germline lookup yields CDR1 SGHRS and CDR2 YFSETQ. V lost 4 bases to trimming and J lost 2 bases; unmatched junction nucleotides: 7.

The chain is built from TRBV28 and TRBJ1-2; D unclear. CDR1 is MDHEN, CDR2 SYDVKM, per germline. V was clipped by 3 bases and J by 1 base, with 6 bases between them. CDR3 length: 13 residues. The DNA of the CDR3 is TGTGCCAGCAGTTTGGCCAGTAACTATGGCTACACCTTC. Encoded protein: CASSLASNYGYTF.

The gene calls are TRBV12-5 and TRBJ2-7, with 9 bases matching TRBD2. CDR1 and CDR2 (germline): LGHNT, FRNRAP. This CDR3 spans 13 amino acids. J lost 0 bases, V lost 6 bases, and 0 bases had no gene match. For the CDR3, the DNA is TGTGCTAGTGGACTAGCGGGCTCCTACGAGCAGTACTTC. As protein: CASGLAGSYEQYF.

CDR3 in amino acids: CASKGGSSPYNEQFF. The CDR3 coding sequence is TGTGCCAGCAAGGGCGGGAGCTCCCCCTACAATGAGCAGTTCTTC. The rearrangement uses TRBV3-1 (or the pseudogene TRBV3-2) and TRBJ2-1, with TRBD2 matching over 7 bases. Germline trimming cut 7 bases from V and 2 bases from J; bases unmatched to any gene: 8. CDR3 length equals 15 residues. Germline values: CDR1 LGHDT, CDR2 YNNKEL (reference sequence).

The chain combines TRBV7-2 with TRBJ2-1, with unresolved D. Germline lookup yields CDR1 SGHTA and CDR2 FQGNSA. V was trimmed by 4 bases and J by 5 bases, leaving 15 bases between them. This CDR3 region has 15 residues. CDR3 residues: CASSWQVLFNNEQFF. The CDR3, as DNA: TGTGCCAGCAGCTGGCAGGTCCTATTCAACAATGAGCAGTTCTTC.

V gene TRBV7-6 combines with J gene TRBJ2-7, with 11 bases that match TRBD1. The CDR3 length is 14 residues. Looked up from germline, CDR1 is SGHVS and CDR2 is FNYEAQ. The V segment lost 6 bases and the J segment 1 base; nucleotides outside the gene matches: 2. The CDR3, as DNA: TGTGCCAGCAGTGGGGACAGGGGGTCCTACGAGCAGTACTTC. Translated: CASSGDRGSYEQYF.

CDR3 bases: TGTGCCAGCAGTTTAAATGGGGGACAAAACTATGGCTACACCTTC. This gives the protein CASSLNGGQNYGYTF. This chain uses TRBV27 with TRBJ1-2; D possibly corresponds to TRBD1 (6 bases). The CDR3 extends over 15 amino acids. Germline CDR1 and CDR2: MNHEY and SMNVEV (reference sequence). V dropped 2 bases and J dropped 2 bases, with 12 bases sitting between them.

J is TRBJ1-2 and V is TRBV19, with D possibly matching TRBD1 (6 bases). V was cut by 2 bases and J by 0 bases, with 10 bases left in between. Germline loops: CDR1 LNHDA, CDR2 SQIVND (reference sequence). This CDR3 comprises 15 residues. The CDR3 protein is CASSITTGANYGYTF. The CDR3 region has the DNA TGTGCCAGTAGTATAACGACAGGTGCTAACTATGGCTACACCTTC.

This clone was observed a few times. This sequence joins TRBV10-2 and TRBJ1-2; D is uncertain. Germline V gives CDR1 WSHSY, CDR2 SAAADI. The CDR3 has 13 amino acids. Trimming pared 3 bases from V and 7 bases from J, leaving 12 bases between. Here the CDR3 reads CASSDGSQGGYTF. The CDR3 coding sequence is TGCGCCAGCAGTGATGGCTCCCAAGGTGGCTACACCTTC.

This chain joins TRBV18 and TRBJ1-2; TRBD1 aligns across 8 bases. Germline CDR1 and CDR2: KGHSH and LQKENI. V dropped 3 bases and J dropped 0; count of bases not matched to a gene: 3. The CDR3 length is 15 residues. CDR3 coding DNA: TGTGCCAGCTCACCGCTACAGGGGGCTAACTATGGCTACACCTTC. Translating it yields CASSPLQGANYGYTF.

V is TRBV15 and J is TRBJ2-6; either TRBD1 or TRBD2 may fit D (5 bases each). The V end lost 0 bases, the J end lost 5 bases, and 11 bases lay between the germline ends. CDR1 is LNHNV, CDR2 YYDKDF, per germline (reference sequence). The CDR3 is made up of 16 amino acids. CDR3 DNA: TGTGCCACCAGCAGAGATGTGGGGGTTTGGGCCAACGTCCTGACTTTC. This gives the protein CATSRDVGVWANVLTF. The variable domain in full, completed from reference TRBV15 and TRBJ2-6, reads DAMVIQNPRYQVTQFGKPVTLSCSQTLNHNVMYWYQQKSSQAPKLLFHYYDKDFNNEADTPDNFQSRRPNTSFCFLDIRSPGLGDTAMYLCATSRDVGVWANVLTFGAGSRLTVL.

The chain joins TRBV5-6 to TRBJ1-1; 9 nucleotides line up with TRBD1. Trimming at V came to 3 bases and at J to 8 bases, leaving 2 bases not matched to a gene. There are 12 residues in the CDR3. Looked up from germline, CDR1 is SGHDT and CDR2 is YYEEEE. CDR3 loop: CASSWGQGEAFF. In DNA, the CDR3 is TGTGCCAGCAGCTGGGGACAGGGAGAAGCTTTCTTT.

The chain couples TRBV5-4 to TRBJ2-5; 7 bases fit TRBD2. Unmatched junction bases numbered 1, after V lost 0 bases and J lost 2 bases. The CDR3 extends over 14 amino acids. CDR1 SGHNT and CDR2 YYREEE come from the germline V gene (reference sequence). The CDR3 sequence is CASSLEAGQETQYF. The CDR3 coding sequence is TGTGCCAGCAGCTTGGAAGCGGGACAAGAGACCCAGTACTTC.

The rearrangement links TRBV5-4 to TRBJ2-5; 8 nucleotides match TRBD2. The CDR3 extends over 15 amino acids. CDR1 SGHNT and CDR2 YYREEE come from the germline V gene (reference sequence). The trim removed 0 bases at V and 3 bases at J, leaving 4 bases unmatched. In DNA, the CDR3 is TGTGCCAGCAGCTTGGCGACTAGCGTAGAAGAGACCCAGTACTTC. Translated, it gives CASSLATSVEETQYF.

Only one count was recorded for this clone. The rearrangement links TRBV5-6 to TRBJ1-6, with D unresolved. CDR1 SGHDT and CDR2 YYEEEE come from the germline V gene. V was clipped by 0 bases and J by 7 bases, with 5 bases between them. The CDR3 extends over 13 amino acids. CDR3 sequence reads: CASSLGGNSPLHF. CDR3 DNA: TGTGCCAGCAGCTTGGGAGGGAATTCACCCCTCCACTTT.

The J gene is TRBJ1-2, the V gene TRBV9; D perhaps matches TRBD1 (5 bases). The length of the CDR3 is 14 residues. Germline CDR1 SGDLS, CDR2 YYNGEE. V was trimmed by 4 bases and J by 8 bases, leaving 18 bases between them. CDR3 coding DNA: TGTGCCAGCAGCCCCGGGACCCAATCGCGGGGCTACACCTTC. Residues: CASSPGTQSRGYTF.